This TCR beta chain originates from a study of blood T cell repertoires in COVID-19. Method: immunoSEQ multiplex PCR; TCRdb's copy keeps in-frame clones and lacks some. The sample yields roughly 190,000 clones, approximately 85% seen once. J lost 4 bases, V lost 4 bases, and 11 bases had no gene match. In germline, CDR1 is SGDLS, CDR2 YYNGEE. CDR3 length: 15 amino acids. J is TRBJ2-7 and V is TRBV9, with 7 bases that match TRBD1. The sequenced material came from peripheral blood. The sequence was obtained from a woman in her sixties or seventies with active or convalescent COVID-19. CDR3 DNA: TGTGCCAGCAGCAAGGGGGACAGTGTTCTTTACGAGCAGTACTTC. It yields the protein CASSKGDSVLYEQYF.